The clone carrying this TCR beta chain was counted at least ten times. What it binds is not known. This entry comes from a study of CD8 T cells in ankylosing spondylitis. Study results and caveats: Blood of patients with ankylosing spondylitis appeared to be characterized by a TCR beta motif of several highly homologous variants. Earlier work had already found some motif variants in reactive arthritis synovial fluid and blood. Disease-linked clones were reportedly significantly enriched in matched ankylosing spondylitis synovial fluid.

TCRdb processed the 5' RACE reads anew with MiXCR; each CDR3 protein has one entry. This sample yields about 800,000 distinct CDR3 sequences, of which 12% are seen a single time; 0.51% belongs to the top ten. Germline CDR1 is SGHVS and CDR2 is FNYEAQ. Trimming removed 5 bases from V and 7 bases from J; junction bases left unmatched: 9. CDR3 length: 17 amino acids. The sequencing input was blood, either unsorted or a sorted T cell fraction (not recorded which). This receptor was identified in a male donor with ankylosing spondylitis. The chain combines TRBV7-6 with TRBJ2-1; TRBD2 agrees at 15 bases. CDR3 region: CASSPLWTSGRGNEQFF. CDR3 nucleotides: TGTGCCAGCAGCCCCCTTTGGACTAGCGGGAGGGGTAATGAGCAGTTCTTC.